This is a list of T cell receptor beta chains from one sample in a study of blood T cell repertoires in COVID-19. Clones were read by immunoSEQ multiplex PCR, and TCRdb kept only the in-frame ones, dropping some. Altogether just under 350,000 clones are present, 85% to 90% being singletons, with the ten largest covering around 7.9%. Sequencing was performed on peripheral blood. The receptors here all came from a woman aged 65 to 85 with COVID-19, enrolled during active disease. Both conserved end residues are part of each CDR3. Fields, in order: J gene, D gene, clone size, V gene, CDR3 DNA, CDR3 protein. The D gene is left open where the match is weak. Expanded clones are given a class, and other clones once, few, many or no size at all.

j_gene: TRBJ1-5; d_gene: TRBD1; abundance: .; v_gene: TRBV5-1; CDR3nt: TGCGCCAGCAGCTTACAGGGGATGCATCAGCCCCAGCATTTT; CDR3aa: CASSLQGMHQPQHF
j_gene: TRBJ1-6; d_gene: .; abundance: few; v_gene: TRBV5-6; CDR3nt: TGTGCCAGCAGCGGGGACTTAGATAATTCACCCCTCCACTTT; CDR3aa: CASSGDLDNSPLHF
j_gene: TRBJ2-3; d_gene: TRBD2; abundance: .; v_gene: TRBV6-5; CDR3nt: TGTGCCAGCCTAGCGGGTGGCACAGATACGCAGTATTTT; CDR3aa: CASLAGGTDTQYF
j_gene: TRBJ2-7; d_gene: .; abundance: .; v_gene: TRBV12-3/TRBV12-4; CDR3nt: TGTGCCAGCAAAGGGGGACACGAGCAGTACTTC; CDR3aa: CASKGGHEQYF
j_gene: TRBJ2-1; d_gene: .; abundance: .; v_gene: TRBV6-4; CDR3nt: TGTGCCAGCAGTGATGCCAGGGTGGAGAACAATGAGCAGTTCTTC; CDR3aa: CASSDARVENNEQFF
j_gene: TRBJ1-4; d_gene: .; abundance: .; v_gene: TRBV6-6; CDR3nt: TGTGCCAGCAGTTGGCAGGGGAATCCTAATGAAAAACTGTTTTTT; CDR3aa: CASSWQGNPNEKLFF
j_gene: TRBJ1-3; d_gene: .; abundance: .; v_gene: TRBV5-1; CDR3nt: TGCGCCAGCAGCTTGGGATTGACAGGAGGCTCTGGAAACACCATATATTTT; CDR3aa: CASSLGLTGGSGNTIYF
j_gene: TRBJ2-5; d_gene: .; abundance: .; v_gene: TRBV7-2; CDR3nt: TGTGCCAGCAGCATTGGGAGACCTTCAATCATTCAAGAGACCCAGTACTTC; CDR3aa: CASSIGRPSIIQETQYF
j_gene: TRBJ1-6; d_gene: .; abundance: .; v_gene: TRBV28; CDR3nt: TGTGCCAGCCGAGGGGGTACAGGTTCACCCCTCCACTTT; CDR3aa: CASRGGTGSPLHF
j_gene: TRBJ1-5; d_gene: TRBD1; abundance: .; v_gene: TRBV10-3; CDR3nt: TGTGCCATCAGTTCAGGACAGGGTGATCAGCCCCAGCATTTT; CDR3aa: CAISSGQGDQPQHF
j_gene: TRBJ2-7; d_gene: .; abundance: .; v_gene: TRBV5-6; CDR3nt: TGTGCCAGCAGCTTACGACAGGATCTTAGCTCCTACGAGCAGTACTTC; CDR3aa: CASSLRQDLSSYEQYF
j_gene: TRBJ1-2; d_gene: .; abundance: .; v_gene: TRBV15; CDR3nt: TGTGCCACCAGCAGATCTAAAGTGGGAGGGGTCCATGGCTACACCTTC; CDR3aa: CATSRSKVGGVHGYTF
j_gene: TRBJ1-2; d_gene: .; abundance: once; v_gene: TRBV4-2; CDR3nt: TGTGCCAGCAGCCCGAAAATCGGCAGGGATGGCTACACCTTC; CDR3aa: CASSPKIGRDGYTF
j_gene: TRBJ1-2; d_gene: TRBD1; abundance: .; v_gene: TRBV28; CDR3nt: TGTGCCAGCAGCCCGACAGGGGAGGACAGCTATGGCTACACCTTC; CDR3aa: CASSPTGEDSYGYTF
j_gene: TRBJ1-2; d_gene: TRBD1; abundance: .; v_gene: TRBV4-1; CDR3nt: TGCGCCAGCAGCCAAGATACGAGACAGGGAATCTATGGCTACACCTTC; CDR3aa: CASSQDTRQGIYGYTF
j_gene: TRBJ2-3; d_gene: .; abundance: .; v_gene: TRBV7-9; CDR3nt: TGTGCCAGCAGCAGGCCGGGGGAGGCTACGCAGTATTTT; CDR3aa: CASSRPGEATQYF
j_gene: TRBJ2-7; d_gene: TRBD1; abundance: .; v_gene: TRBV7-2; CDR3nt: TGTGCCAGCAGCTTAGGGGGACAGATCTACGAGCAGTACTTC; CDR3aa: CASSLGGQIYEQYF
j_gene: TRBJ1-2; d_gene: .; abundance: .; v_gene: TRBV27; CDR3nt: TGTGCCAGCAGTTTAAATTGGGAGACGACTGTCTATGGCTACACCTTC; CDR3aa: CASSLNWETTVYGYTF
j_gene: TRBJ1-6; d_gene: TRBD1; abundance: .; v_gene: TRBV4-1; CDR3nt: TGCGCCAGCAGCCAAGAGGGGGGACAGTCTCGATCACCCCTCCACTTT; CDR3aa: CASSQEGGQSRSPLHF
j_gene: TRBJ1-1; d_gene: .; abundance: .; v_gene: TRBV2; CDR3nt: TGTGCCAGCAGTGAAATGCTCCAGGGTCACACTGAAGCTTTCTTT; CDR3aa: CASSEMLQGHTEAFF
j_gene: TRBJ1-2; d_gene: TRBD1; abundance: .; v_gene: TRBV6-2/TRBV6-3; CDR3nt: TGTGCCAGCAGTTTCAGGGGGCGCGACTATGGCTACACCTTC; CDR3aa: CASSFRGRDYGYTF
j_gene: TRBJ1-3; d_gene: .; abundance: .; v_gene: TRBV2; CDR3nt: TGTGCCAGCAGGGGCTCCGACAACATCTCTGGAAACACCATATATTTT; CDR3aa: CASRGSDNISGNTIYF
j_gene: TRBJ2-1; d_gene: TRBD1; abundance: .; v_gene: TRBV5-1; CDR3nt: TGCGCCAGCAGCCTGGACAGGGGGGCTGAGCAGTTCTTC; CDR3aa: CASSLDRGAEQFF
j_gene: TRBJ2-3; d_gene: TRBD2; abundance: .; v_gene: TRBV18; CDR3nt: TGTGCCAGCTCACCAATAGCGGGAGGCACAGATACGCAGTATTTT; CDR3aa: CASSPIAGGTDTQYF
j_gene: TRBJ2-7; d_gene: .; abundance: .; v_gene: TRBV12-5; CDR3nt: TGTGCTAGTGGTTTCTCAGGGGCCCTGAACTACGAGCAGTACTTC; CDR3aa: CASGFSGALNYEQYF
j_gene: TRBJ2-5; d_gene: .; abundance: .; v_gene: TRBV5-1; CDR3nt: TGCGCCAGCAGCTTGGAAGCTACTCAAGAGACCCAGTACTTC; CDR3aa: CASSLEATQETQYF
j_gene: TRBJ2-7; d_gene: TRBD2; abundance: .; v_gene: TRBV7-2; CDR3nt: TGTGCCAGCAGCTTAGTGTCTAGCGGGGGAACCTACGAGCAGTACTTC; CDR3aa: CASSLVSSGGTYEQYF
j_gene: TRBJ1-5; d_gene: TRBD1; abundance: .; v_gene: TRBV28; CDR3nt: TGTGCCAGCAGTTTGGGGACAGCTCAATTTAGCAATCAGCCCCAGCATTTT; CDR3aa: CASSLGTAQFSNQPQHF
j_gene: TRBJ1-4; d_gene: TRBD1; abundance: .; v_gene: TRBV2; CDR3nt: TGTGCCAGCAGTGGACCAGCAGGGGGGCATGAAAAACTGTTTTTT; CDR3aa: CASSGPAGGHEKLFF
j_gene: TRBJ2-7; d_gene: TRBD1; abundance: .; v_gene: TRBV2; CDR3nt: TGTGCCAGCTGGGACAGGGGAATTACTCACTCCTACGAGCAGTACTTC; CDR3aa: CASWDRGITHSYEQYF
j_gene: TRBJ1-4; d_gene: .; abundance: .; v_gene: TRBV10-3; CDR3nt: TGTGCCATCAGTGGGGAGGGGAGGAGTGAAAAACTGTTTTTT; CDR3aa: CAISGEGRSEKLFF
j_gene: TRBJ2-2; d_gene: .; abundance: .; v_gene: TRBV13; CDR3nt: TGTGCCAGCAGCCTCGGGGACTTGAACACCGGGGAGCTGTTTTTT; CDR3aa: CASSLGDLNTGELFF
j_gene: TRBJ2-5; d_gene: .; abundance: once; v_gene: TRBV28; CDR3nt: TGTGCCAGCAGTTTAGTGTCGGGTCGGGAGACCCAGTACTTC; CDR3aa: CASSLVSGRETQYF
j_gene: TRBJ2-6; d_gene: .; abundance: .; v_gene: TRBV2; CDR3nt: TGTGCCAGCAGGCTAGAAGGACTGTCTGGGGCCAACGTCCTGACTTTC; CDR3aa: CASRLEGLSGANVLTF
j_gene: TRBJ2-2; d_gene: .; abundance: .; v_gene: TRBV7-9; CDR3nt: TGTGCCAGCAGCCGAGACACCGGGGAGCTGTTTTTT; CDR3aa: CASSRDTGELFF
j_gene: TRBJ2-7; d_gene: .; abundance: .; v_gene: TRBV10-1; CDR3nt: TGCGCCAGCAGTGAGGGAGGCGGACCCTACGAGCAGTACTTC; CDR3aa: CASSEGGGPYEQYF
j_gene: TRBJ2-2; d_gene: .; abundance: once; v_gene: TRBV2; CDR3nt: TGTGCCAGCAGTGAAGCGTGGAGGACAGAATACACCGGGGAGCTGTTTTTT; CDR3aa: CASSEAWRTEYTGELFF
j_gene: TRBJ1-2; d_gene: .; abundance: .; v_gene: TRBV13; CDR3nt: TGTGCCAGCAGCTTAAGCAGGGTAGATCATCACACCTTC; CDR3aa: CASSLSRVDHHTF
j_gene: TRBJ1-6; d_gene: .; abundance: .; v_gene: TRBV5-1; CDR3nt: TGCGCCAGCAGCTTGGGACAGGAGTATAATTCACCCCTCCACTTT; CDR3aa: CASSLGQEYNSPLHF
j_gene: TRBJ1-1; d_gene: .; abundance: .; v_gene: TRBV7-9; CDR3nt: TGTGCCAGCAGCTCCGCGGGTACGAACACTGAAGCTTTCTTT; CDR3aa: CASSSAGTNTEAFF
j_gene: TRBJ1-2; d_gene: .; abundance: .; v_gene: TRBV13; CDR3nt: TGTGCCAGCAGCTTAGGCAGGCTCTATGGCTACACCTTC; CDR3aa: CASSLGRLYGYTF
j_gene: TRBJ2-1; d_gene: TRBD1; abundance: .; v_gene: TRBV27; CDR3nt: TGTGCCAGCAGTTCTCCACAGGGGAGCTCCTACAATGAGCAGTTCTTC; CDR3aa: CASSSPQGSSYNEQFF
j_gene: TRBJ1-2; d_gene: .; abundance: .; v_gene: TRBV19; CDR3nt: TGTGCCAGTAGTCAAGTCAGGGAAAAAGAGGATGGCTACACCTTC; CDR3aa: CASSQVREKEDGYTF
j_gene: TRBJ1-1; d_gene: .; abundance: .; v_gene: TRBV27; CDR3nt: TGTGCCAGCAGTTTCCAAACTGGTGCCGCTGAAGCTTTCTTT; CDR3aa: CASSFQTGAAEAFF
j_gene: TRBJ1-6; d_gene: .; abundance: .; v_gene: TRBV28; CDR3nt: TGTGCCAGCAGTCTCGGACAGTCTTTCCCACCCCTCCACTTT; CDR3aa: CASSLGQSFPPLHF
j_gene: TRBJ1-2; d_gene: .; abundance: .; v_gene: TRBV5-5; CDR3nt: TGTGCCAGCAGCTTGGGACAGTATGGCTACACCTTC; CDR3aa: CASSLGQYGYTF
j_gene: TRBJ2-3; d_gene: .; abundance: .; v_gene: TRBV24-1; CDR3nt: TGTGCCACCAGTCCTCCGAGCACAGATACGCAGTATTTT; CDR3aa: CATSPPSTDTQYF
j_gene: TRBJ2-5; d_gene: TRBD2; abundance: .; v_gene: TRBV19; CDR3nt: TGTGCCTCCTCCCCCAGCGGGGGAGCGCAAGAGACCCAGTACTTC; CDR3aa: CASSPSGGAQETQYF